A single sample is the source of the 14 T cell receptor beta chains below, sequenced in a study of PD-L1 blockade in urothelial cancer. Time point meaning: pretreatment peripheral blood. Some clones are missing from TCRdb's copy, which holds only in-frame ones; the method was immunoSEQ multiplex PCR. The table shows about 72,000 clones, with around 86% occurring only once. Sequencing was performed on PBMCs, taken around atezolizumab (anti-PD-L1) treatment. These receptors were taken from a man between 60 and 70 years old with urothelial cancer.

This clone has just a few counts. The CDR3 sequence is CASSVTTGNTEAFF. DNA for the CDR3: TGTGCCAGCAGCGTCACAACGGGGAACACTGAAGCTTTCTTT. The J gene is TRBJ1-1, the V gene TRBV5-4; no reliable D call. Germline V lookup: CDR1 SGHNT, CDR2 YYREEE (reference sequence). V dropped 4 bases and J dropped 1 base, with 11 bases sitting between them. This CDR3 region has 14 residues.

The chain is built from TRBV28 and TRBJ2-4; D is possibly TRBD1 (6 bases). The CDR3 totals 14 residues. V gave up 2 bases and J gave up 7 bases, with 12 bases separating them. CDR1 and CDR2 from the germline V gene are MDHEN and SYDVKM. The chain's CDR3 is CASSLGGVRNIQYF. CDR3 DNA: TGTGCCAGCAGTTTAGGGGGCGTAAGGAACATTCAGTACTTC. Combining the CDR3 with reference TRBV28 and TRBJ2-4 gives the whole variable domain DVKVTQSSRYLVKRTGEKVFLECVQDMDHENMFWYRQDPGLGLRLIYFSYDVKMKEKGDIPEGYSVSREKKERFSLILESASTNQTSMYLCASSLGGVRNIQYFGAGTRLSVL.

This rearrangement joins TRBV7-8 to TRBJ1-5, with 7 bases fitting TRBD1. Trimming cost V 0 bases and J 11 bases; bases outside gene matches: 13. The CDR3 spans 16 residues. Germline-derived CDR1 and CDR2 are SGHVS and FQNEAQ. The CDR3 sequence is CASSLAVGTVGVAQHF. DNA of the CDR3: TGTGCCAGCAGCTTAGCTGTCGGGACAGTCGGAGTTGCCCAGCATTTT.

This chain uses TRBV6-5 with TRBJ2-7, with D possibly being TRBD1 (6 bases). This CDR3 has 15 amino acids. Deletions cut 0 bases from V and 7 bases from J, with 16 bases between. In germline, CDR1 is MNHEY, CDR2 SVGAGI. CDR3 in amino acids: CASSYSIRGTKEQYF. The CDR3, as DNA: TGTGCCAGCAGTTACTCGATCCGAGGGACAAAAGAGCAGTACTTC.

V and J are TRBV5-4 and TRBJ2-1; 9 bases agree with TRBD1. Unmatched junction bases numbered 8, after V lost 5 bases and J lost 8 bases. The CDR3 length is 14 residues. From germline, CDR1 is SGHNT and CDR2 YYREEE (reference sequence). The CDR3 is CASRRRDRVHEQFF. CDR3 DNA: TGTGCCAGCAGGCGCCGGGACAGGGTCCATGAGCAGTTCTTC.

The J gene is TRBJ2-7, the V gene TRBV6-6; 10 positions agree with TRBD2. The germline V gene encodes CDR1 MNHNY and CDR2 SVGAGI (reference sequence). CDR3 length: 16 residues. With 8 bases clipped from V and 3 bases from J, the junction kept 13 bases outside the gene matches. In DNA form, the CDR3 reads TGTGCCAGCCGCACATCTCTAGCGGGGGCCGACTACGAGCAGTACTTC. Residues: CASRTSLAGADYEQYF.

The J gene is TRBJ1-6, the V gene TRBV30; tentatively, D is TRBD1 (5 bases). The CDR3 consists of 11 residues. CDR1 and CDR2 (germline): GTSNPN, SVGIG (reference sequence). V lost 3 bases and J 8 bases, leaving 5 bases between the germline ends. Written as DNA, the CDR3 is TGTGCCTGGAGCAGGGATTCACCCCTCCACTTT. It codes for CAWSRDSPLHF. Full variable domain (outside the CDR3, taken from reference TRBV30 and TRBJ1-6): SQTIHQWPATLVQPVGSPLSLECTVEGTSNPNLYWYRQAAGRGLQLLFYSVGIGQISSEVPQNLSASRPQDRQFILSSKKLLLSDSGFYLCAWSRDSPLHFGNGTRLTVT.

The V and J genes are TRBV27 and TRBJ2-3, with 12 bases that match TRBD2. Germline CDR1 and CDR2: MNHEY and SMNVEV (reference sequence). This CDR3 has 16 residues. V was pared by 6 bases and J by 2 bases, with 6 bases of the junction left unmatched. Written as DNA, the CDR3 is TGTGCCAGCAGACGCGGACTAGCGGGGTTCACAGATACGCAGTATTTT. Translation: CASRRGLAGFTDTQYF.

This chain's CDR3 is CASSHTGTGRGEQYF. As DNA, the CDR3 is TGCGCCAGCAGTCACACCGGGACAGGGAGGGGCGAGCAGTACTTC. The chain is built from TRBV4-1 and TRBJ2-7, with 9 bases aligning to TRBD1. The CDR3 is 15 amino acids. V lost 6 bases, J lost 6 bases, and 12 bases stayed unmatched. Germline CDR1 is MGHRA and CDR2 is YSYEKL.

The rearrangement links TRBV10-3 to TRBJ2-3; 9 positions agree with TRBD2. CDR1 and CDR2 from the germline V gene are ENHRY and SYGVKD. Trimming cost V 6 bases and J 4 bases; bases outside gene matches: 2. This CDR3 spans 13 amino acids. This chain's CDR3 is CAIRGGGADTQYF. CDR3 DNA sequence: TGTGCCATCAGGGGCGGGGGGGCAGATACGCAGTATTTT.

The V and J genes are TRBV18 and TRBJ1-1; no clear D gene. Per germline, CDR1 KGHSH and CDR2 LQKENI. This CDR3 has 12 residues. The V end lost 5 bases, the J end lost 7 bases, and 11 bases lay between the germline ends. CDR3 sequence reads: CASSSEPGEAFF. The DNA of the CDR3 is TGTGCCAGCTCATCCGAGCCAGGTGAAGCTTTCTTT.

The chain uses TRBV28 and TRBJ2-7, with D tentatively TRBD1 (6 bases). The CDR3 has 14 residues. The V end was cut by 4 bases, the J end by 3 bases, with 13 bases between. Germline V gene sequence: CDR1 MDHEN, CDR2 SYDVKM. The chain's CDR3 is CASSSSTGFYEQYF. CDR3 sequence (DNA): TGTGCCAGCAGTTCCTCGACAGGTTTCTACGAGCAGTACTTC.

The chain is built from TRBV5-6 and TRBJ2-2; 9 nucleotides agree with TRBD1. The CDR3 totals 16 residues. Looked up from germline, CDR1 is SGHDT and CDR2 is YYEEEE. V was pared by 0 bases and J by 3 bases, with 3 bases of the junction left unmatched. The chain's CDR3 is CASSLEGQGYTGELFF. DNA of the CDR3: TGTGCCAGCAGCTTGGAGGGACAGGGATACACCGGGGAGCTGTTTTTT.

The rearrangement joins TRBV6-5 to TRBJ2-7, with a tentative D call TRBD1 (5 bases). Germline CDR1 is MNHEY and CDR2 is SVGAGI. This CDR3 is built from 13 residues. Trimming shortened V by 2 bases and J by 5 bases, and 10 bases separated the two germline ends. For the CDR3, the DNA is TGTGCCAGCAGTTACGGACAATTAGACGAGCAGTACTTC. Its protein is CASSYGQLDEQYF.